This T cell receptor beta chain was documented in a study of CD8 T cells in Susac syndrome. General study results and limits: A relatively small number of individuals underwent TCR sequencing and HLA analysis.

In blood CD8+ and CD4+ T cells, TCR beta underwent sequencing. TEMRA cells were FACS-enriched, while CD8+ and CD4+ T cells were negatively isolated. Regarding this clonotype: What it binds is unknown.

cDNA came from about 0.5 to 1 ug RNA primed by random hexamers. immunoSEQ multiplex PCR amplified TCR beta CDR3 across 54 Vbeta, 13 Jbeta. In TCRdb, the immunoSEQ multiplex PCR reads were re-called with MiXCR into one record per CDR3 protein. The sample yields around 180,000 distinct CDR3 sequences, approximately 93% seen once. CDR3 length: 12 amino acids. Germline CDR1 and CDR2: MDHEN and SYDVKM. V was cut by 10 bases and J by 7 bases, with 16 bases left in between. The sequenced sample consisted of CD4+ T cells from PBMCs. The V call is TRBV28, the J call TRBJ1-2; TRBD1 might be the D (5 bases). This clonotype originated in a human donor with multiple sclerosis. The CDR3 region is CATRGEGRGYTF. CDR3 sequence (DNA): TGTGCCACGAGAGGGGAAGGCCGTGGCTACACCTTC.